This record covers a single T cell receptor (beta chain). As yet, its antigen is unknown. This specimen belongs to a study of shared clonotypes between healthy human individuals. General observations from the study: Sampling covered nothing but blood. Tissue TCR repertoires likely differ from those found in blood. Among a handful of donors, roughly 5.5% of naive CD4 clonotypes were found in common.

Over several immunoSEQ plates, each subset's genomic DNA was distributed in even portions. Repertoires were generated with immunoSEQ multiplex PCR, while TCRdb's copy carries only in-frame clones and drops some. The sample gives approximately 1,500,000 clones, roughly 96% of which show up once; 1.2% is in the top ten. Germline CDR1 reads SQVTM; CDR2 reads ANQGSEA. V lost 2 bases, J lost 0 bases, and 8 bases lay in between. This CDR3 has 14 residues. This chain joins TRBV29-1 and TRBJ1-3; D unresolved. This clonotype originated in a man aged 30 to 39 in good health. What was sequenced was naive CD4+ T cells sorted from blood. Subset here: CD45RA+ positively selected. For the CDR3, the DNA is TGCAGCGTTGAAATTAGCAACTCTGGAAACACCATATATTTT. Translated: CSVEISNSGNTIYF. The whole variable domain, filled in from reference TRBV29-1 and TRBJ1-3, reads SAVISQKPSRDICQRGTSLTIQCQVDSQVTMMFWYRQQPGQSLTLIATANQGSEATYESGFVIDKFPISRPNLTFSTLTVSNMSPEDSSIYLCSVEISNSGNTIYFGEGSWLTVV.